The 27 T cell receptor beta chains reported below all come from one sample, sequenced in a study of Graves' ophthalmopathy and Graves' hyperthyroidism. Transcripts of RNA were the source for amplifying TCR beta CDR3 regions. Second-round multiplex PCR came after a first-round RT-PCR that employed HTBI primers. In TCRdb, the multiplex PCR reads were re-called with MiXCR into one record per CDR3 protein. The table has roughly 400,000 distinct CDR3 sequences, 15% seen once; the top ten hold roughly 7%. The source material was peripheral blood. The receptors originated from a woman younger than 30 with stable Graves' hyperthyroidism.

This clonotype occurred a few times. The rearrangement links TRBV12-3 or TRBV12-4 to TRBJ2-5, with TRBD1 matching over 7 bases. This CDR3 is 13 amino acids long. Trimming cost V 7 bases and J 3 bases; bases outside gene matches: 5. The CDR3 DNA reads TGTGCCAGCAACCGGGACAGAGAAGAGACCCAGTACTTC. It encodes CASNRDREETQYF.

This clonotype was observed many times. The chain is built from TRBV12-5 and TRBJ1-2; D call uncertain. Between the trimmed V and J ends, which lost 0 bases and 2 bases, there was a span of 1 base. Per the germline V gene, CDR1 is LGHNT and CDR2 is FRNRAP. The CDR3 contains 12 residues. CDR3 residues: CASGLVNYGYTF. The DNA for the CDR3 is TGTGCTAGTGGTTTGGTAAACTATGGCTACACCTTC.

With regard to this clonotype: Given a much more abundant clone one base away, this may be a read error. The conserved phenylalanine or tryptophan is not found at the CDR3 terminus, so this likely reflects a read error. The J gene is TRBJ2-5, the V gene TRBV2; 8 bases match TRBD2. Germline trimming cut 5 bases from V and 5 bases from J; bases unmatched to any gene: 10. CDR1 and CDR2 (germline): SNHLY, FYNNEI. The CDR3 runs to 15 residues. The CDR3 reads CASSRGLAGLETQYL. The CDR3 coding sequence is TGTGCCAGCAGTCGCGGACTAGCAGGTTTGGAGACCCAGTACCTC.

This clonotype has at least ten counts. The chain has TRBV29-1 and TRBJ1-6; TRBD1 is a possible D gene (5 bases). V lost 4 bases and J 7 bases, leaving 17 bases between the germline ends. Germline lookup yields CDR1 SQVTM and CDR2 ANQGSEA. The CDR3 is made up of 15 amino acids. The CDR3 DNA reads TGCAGCGTTGTGGACCCCGGGGGACGAAATTCACCCCTCCACTTT. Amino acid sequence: CSVVDPGGRNSPLHF.

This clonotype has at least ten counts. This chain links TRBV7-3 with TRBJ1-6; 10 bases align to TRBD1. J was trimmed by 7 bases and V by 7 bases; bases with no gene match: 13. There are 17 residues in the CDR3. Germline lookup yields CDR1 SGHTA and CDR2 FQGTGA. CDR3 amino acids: CASTGQGLAFGNSPLHF. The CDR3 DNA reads TGTGCCAGCACGGGACAGGGGCTTGCCTTTGGCAATTCACCCCTCCACTTT. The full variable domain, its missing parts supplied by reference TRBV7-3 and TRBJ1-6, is GAGVSQTPSNKVTEKGKYVELRCDPISGHTALYWYRQSLGQGPEFLIYFQGTGAADDSGLPNDRFFAVRPEGSVSTLKIQRTERGDSAVYLCASTGQGLAFGNSPLHFGNGTRLTVT.

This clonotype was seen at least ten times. The CDR3 nucleotides are TGTGCCAGCAGTTTTTTGCCCCGGGACGATTCCTACGAGCAGTACTTC. Its translation is CASSFLPRDDSYEQYF. The rearrangement links TRBV12-3 or TRBV12-4 to TRBJ2-7, with D perhaps being TRBD1 or TRBD2 (5 bases each). Trimming stripped 3 bases from V and 1 base from J, with 16 bases between. This CDR3 is built from 16 residues.

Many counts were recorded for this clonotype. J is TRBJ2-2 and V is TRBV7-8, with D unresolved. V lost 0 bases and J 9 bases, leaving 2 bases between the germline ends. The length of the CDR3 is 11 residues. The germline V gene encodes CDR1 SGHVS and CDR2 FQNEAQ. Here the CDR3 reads CASSLARELFF. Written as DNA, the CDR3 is TGTGCCAGCAGCTTAGCGAGGGAGCTGTTTTTT.

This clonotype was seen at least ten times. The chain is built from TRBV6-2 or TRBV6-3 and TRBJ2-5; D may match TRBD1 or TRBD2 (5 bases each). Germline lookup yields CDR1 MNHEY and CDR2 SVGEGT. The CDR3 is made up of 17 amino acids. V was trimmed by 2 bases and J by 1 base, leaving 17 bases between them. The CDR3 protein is CASSYVPGPGPQETQYF. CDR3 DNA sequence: TGTGCCAGCAGTTACGTTCCGGGGCCGGGACCCCAAGAGACCCAGTACTTC.

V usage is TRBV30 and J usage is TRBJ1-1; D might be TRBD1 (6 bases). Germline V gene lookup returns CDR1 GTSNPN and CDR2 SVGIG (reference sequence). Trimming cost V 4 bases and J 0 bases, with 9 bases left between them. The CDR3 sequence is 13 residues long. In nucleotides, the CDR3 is TGTGCCTGGACAACAGGGATGAACACTGAAGCTTTCTTT. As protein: CAWTTGMNTEAFF.

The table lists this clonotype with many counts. The CDR3 is CASSPRQISGANVLTF. As DNA, the CDR3 is TGTGCCAGCAGCCCTCGACAGATCTCTGGGGCCAACGTCCTGACTTTC. This chain links TRBV11-2 with TRBJ2-6; D is perhaps TRBD1 (5 bases). The CDR3 sequence is 16 residues long. The germline CDR1 and CDR2 sequences are SGHAT and FQNNGV. The germline V and J ends were trimmed by 5 bases and 0 bases, with 11 bases remaining between them.

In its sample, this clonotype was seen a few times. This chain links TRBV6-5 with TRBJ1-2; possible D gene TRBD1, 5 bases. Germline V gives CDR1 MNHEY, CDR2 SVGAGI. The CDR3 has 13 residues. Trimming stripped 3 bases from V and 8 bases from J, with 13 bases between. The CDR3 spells CASSYPGDGGYTF. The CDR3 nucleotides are TGTGCCAGCAGTTATCCGGGGGACGGAGGCTACACCTTC.

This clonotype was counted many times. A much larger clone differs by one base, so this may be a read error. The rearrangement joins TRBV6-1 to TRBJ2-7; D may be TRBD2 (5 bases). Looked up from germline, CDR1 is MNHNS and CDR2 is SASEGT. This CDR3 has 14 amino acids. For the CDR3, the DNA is TGTGCCAGCAGTGAACGGGGTAGCTCCTACGAGCAGTGCTTC. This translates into CASSERGSSYEQCF.

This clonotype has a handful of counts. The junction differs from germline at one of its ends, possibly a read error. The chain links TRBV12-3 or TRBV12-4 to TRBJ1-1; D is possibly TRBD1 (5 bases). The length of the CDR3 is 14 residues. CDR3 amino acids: CASSTGLGLTDAFF. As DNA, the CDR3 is TGTGCCAGCAGTACGGGACTGGGGCTCACTGATGCTTTCTTT.

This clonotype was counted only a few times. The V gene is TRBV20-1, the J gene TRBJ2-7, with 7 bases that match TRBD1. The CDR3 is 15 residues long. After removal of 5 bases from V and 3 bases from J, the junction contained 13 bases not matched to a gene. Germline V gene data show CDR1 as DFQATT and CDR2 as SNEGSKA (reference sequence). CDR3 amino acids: CSAPSPWDSYYEQYF. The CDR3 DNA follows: TGCAGTGCTCCGAGCCCTTGGGACAGCTACTACGAGCAGTACTTC.

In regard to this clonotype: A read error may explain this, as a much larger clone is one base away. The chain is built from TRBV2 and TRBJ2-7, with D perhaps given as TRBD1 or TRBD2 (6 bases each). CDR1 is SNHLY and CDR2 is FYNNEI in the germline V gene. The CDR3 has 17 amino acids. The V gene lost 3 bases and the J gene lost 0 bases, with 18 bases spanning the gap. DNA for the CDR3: TGTGCCAGCAGTGAGCGGCTAGTGGGGGGCGTCTCCTACGAGCAGTACTTC. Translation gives CASSERLVGGVSYEQYF.

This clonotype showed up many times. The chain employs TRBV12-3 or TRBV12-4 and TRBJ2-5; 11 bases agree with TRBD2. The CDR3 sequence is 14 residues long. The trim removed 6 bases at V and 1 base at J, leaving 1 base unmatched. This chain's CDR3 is CASSGTSGQETQYF. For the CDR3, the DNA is TGTGCCAGCAGCGGGACTAGCGGCCAAGAGACCCAGTACTTC.

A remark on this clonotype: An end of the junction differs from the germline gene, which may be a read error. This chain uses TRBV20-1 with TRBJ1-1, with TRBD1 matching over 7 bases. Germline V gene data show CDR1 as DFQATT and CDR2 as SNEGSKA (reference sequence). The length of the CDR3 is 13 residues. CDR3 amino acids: CSARAPGGTEACF. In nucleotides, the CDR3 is TGCAGTGCTAGGGCCCCAGGGGGGACTGAAGCTTGCTTT.

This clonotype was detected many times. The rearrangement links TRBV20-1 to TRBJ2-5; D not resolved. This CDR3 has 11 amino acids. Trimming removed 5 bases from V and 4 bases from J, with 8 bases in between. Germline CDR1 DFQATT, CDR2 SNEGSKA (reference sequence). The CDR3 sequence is CSARQTETQYF. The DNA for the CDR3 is TGCAGTGCTCGACAAACAGAGACCCAGTACTTC.

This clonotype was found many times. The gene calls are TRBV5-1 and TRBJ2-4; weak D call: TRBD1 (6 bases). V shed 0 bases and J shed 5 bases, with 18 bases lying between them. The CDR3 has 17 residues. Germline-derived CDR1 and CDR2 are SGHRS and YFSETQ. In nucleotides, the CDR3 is TGCGCCAGCAGCTTGGTAACCCTACGGGACACCCAAAACATTCAGTACTTC. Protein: CASSLVTLRDTQNIQYF.

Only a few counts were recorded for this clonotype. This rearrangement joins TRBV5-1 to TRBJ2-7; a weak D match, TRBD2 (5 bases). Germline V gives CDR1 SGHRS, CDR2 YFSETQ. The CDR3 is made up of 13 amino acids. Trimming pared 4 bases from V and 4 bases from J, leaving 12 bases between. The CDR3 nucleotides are TGCGCCAGCAGCGGAGCGGACCATTACGAGCAGTACTTC. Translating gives CASSGADHYEQYF.

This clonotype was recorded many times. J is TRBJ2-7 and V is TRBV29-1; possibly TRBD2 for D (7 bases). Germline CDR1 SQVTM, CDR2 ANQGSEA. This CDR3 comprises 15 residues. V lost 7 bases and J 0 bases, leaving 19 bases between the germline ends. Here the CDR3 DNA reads TGCAGCGCCAGAGGTAGGGGGGGCAGCTCCTACGAGCAGTACTTC. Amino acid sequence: CSARGRGGSSYEQYF.

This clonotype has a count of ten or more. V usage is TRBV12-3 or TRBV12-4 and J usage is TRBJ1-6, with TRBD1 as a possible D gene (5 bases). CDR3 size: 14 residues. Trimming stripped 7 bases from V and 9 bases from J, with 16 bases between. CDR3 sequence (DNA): TGTGCCAGCACCCGGCGGGCCACAGGTTCACCCCTCCACTTT. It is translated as CASTRRATGSPLHF.

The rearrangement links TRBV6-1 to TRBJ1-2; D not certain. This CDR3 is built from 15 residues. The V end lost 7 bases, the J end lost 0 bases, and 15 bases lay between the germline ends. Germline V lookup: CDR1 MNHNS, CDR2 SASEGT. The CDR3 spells CASTAAMGANYGYTF. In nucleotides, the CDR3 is TGTGCCAGCACCGCAGCCATGGGAGCTAACTATGGCTACACCTTC.

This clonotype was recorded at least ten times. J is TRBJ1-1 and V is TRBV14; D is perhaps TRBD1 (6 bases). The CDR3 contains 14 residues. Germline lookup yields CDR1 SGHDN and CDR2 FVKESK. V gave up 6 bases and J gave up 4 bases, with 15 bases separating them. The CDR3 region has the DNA TGTGCCAGCAGTCCGGACAGATCGACCACTGAAGCTTTCTTT. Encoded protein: CASSPDRSTTEAFF.

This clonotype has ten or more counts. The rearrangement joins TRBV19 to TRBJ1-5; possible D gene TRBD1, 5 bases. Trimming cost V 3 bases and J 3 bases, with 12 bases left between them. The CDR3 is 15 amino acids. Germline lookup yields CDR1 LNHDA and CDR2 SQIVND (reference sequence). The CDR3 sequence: CASSMARGLNQPQHF. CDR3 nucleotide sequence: TGTGCCAGTAGTATGGCTCGGGGACTCAATCAGCCCCAGCATTTT.

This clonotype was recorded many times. CDR3 sequence reads: CASSVVPGQGTNTEAFF. The CDR3 bases are TGTGCCAGCAGCGTAGTCCCGGGACAGGGTACGAACACTGAAGCTTTCTTT. V is TRBV9 and J is TRBJ1-1; 9 positions agree with TRBD1. The CDR3 runs to 17 residues. Germline CDR1 reads SGDLS; CDR2 reads YYNGEE. The junction had 7 bases not matched to a gene; V was cut back by 0 bases and J by 1 base. Variable domain in full (rest from reference TRBV9 and TRBJ1-1): DSGVTQTPKHLITATGQRVTLRCSPRSGDLSVYWYQQSLDQGLQFLIQYYNGEERAKGNILERFSAQQFPDLHSELNLSSLELGDSALYFCASSVVPGQGTNTEAFFGQGTRLTVV.

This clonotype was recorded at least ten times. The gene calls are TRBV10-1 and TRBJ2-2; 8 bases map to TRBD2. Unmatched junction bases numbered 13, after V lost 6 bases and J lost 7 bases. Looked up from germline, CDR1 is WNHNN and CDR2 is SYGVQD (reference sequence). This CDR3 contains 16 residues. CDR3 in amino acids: CASRGGLAASGGELFF. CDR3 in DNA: TGCGCCAGCAGGGGAGGACTAGCCGCGTCCGGCGGGGAGCTGTTTTTT.